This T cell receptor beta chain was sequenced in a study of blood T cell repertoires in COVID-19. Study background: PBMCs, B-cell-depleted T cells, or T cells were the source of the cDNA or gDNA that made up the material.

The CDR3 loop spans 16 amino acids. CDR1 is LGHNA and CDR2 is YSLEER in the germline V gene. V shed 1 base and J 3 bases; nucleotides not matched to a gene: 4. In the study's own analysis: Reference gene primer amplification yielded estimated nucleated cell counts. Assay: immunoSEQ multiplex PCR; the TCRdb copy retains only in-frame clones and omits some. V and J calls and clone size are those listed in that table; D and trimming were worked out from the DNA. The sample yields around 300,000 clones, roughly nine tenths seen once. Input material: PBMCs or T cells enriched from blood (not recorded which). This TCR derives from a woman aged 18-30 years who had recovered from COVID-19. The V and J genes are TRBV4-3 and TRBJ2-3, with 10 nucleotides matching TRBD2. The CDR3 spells CASSQVLLAGTDTQYF. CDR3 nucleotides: TGCGCCAGCAGCCAAGTTTTACTAGCGGGGACAGATACGCAGTATTTT.